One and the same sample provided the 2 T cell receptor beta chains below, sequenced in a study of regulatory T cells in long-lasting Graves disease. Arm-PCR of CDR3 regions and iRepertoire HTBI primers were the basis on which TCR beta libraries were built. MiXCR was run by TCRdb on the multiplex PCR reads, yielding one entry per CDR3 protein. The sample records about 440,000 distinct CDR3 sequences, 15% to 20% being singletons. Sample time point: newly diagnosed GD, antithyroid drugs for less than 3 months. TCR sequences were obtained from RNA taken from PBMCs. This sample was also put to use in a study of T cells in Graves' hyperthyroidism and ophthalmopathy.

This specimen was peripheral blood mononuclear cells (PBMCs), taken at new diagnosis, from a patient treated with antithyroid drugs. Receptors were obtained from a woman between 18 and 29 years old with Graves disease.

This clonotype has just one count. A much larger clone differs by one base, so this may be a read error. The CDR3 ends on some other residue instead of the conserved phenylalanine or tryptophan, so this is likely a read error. DNA for the CDR3: TGCGCCAGCAGTGTCCCTTCGGGCACTGAAGCTTTCTCT. This codes for CASSVPSGTEAFS. The V and J genes are TRBV10-2 and TRBJ1-1, with no clear D. This CDR3 is 13 amino acids long. The V end lost 4 bases, the J end lost 4 bases, and 10 bases lay between the germline ends. From germline, CDR1 is WSHSY and CDR2 SAAADI.

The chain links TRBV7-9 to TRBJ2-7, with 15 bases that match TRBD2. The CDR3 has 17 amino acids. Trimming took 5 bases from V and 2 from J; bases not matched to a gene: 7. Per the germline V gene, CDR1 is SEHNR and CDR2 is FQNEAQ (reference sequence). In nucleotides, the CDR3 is TGTGCCAGCAGCAAACGGGGACTAGCGGGAGGCACCTACGAGCAGTACTTC. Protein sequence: CASSKRGLAGGTYEQYF.